Below, 22 T cell receptor beta chains from the same sample are listed, as sequenced in a study of regulatory and conventional T cells in RAG deficiency. Produced via immunoSEQ multiplex PCR; TCRdb's table is partial and in-frame only. The table includes some 700 clones, around 38% detected once. Genomic DNA came from blood conventional CD4+ T cells gated CD25-low CD127-high. Sequencing was carried out using CD4+ effector T cells sorted from blood. These TCRs come from a human donor with RAG deficiency presenting as severe combined immunodeficiency.

By its share, this clone is medium-sized. The rearrangement joins TRBV7-2 to TRBJ1-4, with unresolved D. This CDR3 contains 12 residues. Per the germline V gene, CDR1 is SGHTA and CDR2 is FQGNSA. The V end lost 3 bases, the J end lost 8 bases, and 7 bases lay between the germline ends. The CDR3 coding sequence is TGTGCCAGCAGCTTGGTCCGGGAAAAACTGTTTTTT. Its protein product is CASSLVREKLFF.

This clone was seen a handful of times. The rearrangement uses TRBV27 and TRBJ1-2; 8 nucleotides line up with TRBD1. V dropped 4 bases and J dropped 4; count of bases not matched to a gene: 2. This CDR3 comprises 13 residues. Germline V CDR1 and CDR2: MNHEY, SMNVEV (reference sequence). The CDR3 DNA is TGTGCCAGCAGTTGGGACAGGTTCTATGGCTACACCTTC. This translates into CASSWDRFYGYTF.

This clone is large within its sample. The chain combines TRBV7-3 with TRBJ1-2, with TRBD1 matching 8 bases. The ends lost 3 bases at V and 3 bases at J; junction bases unmatched: 0. Germline V gives CDR1 SGHTA, CDR2 FQGTGA. The CDR3 runs 13 residues. The CDR3 DNA reads as TGTGCCAGCAGCTTGGACAGGGACTATGGCTACACCTTC. Protein product: CASSLDRDYGYTF.

This sequence joins TRBV11-2 and TRBJ2-7; maybe TRBD1 (6 bases). The V and J ends lost 5 bases and 2 bases respectively, with 10 bases between them. The germline V gene has CDR1 SGHAT and CDR2 FQNNGV. The CDR3 contains 13 residues. In nucleotides, the CDR3 is TGTGCCAGCAGCACCTGGACAGCCTACGAGCAGTACTTC. This translates into CASSTWTAYEQYF.

This clone rates as medium-sized (0.01 to 0.1%). The V call is TRBV27, the J call TRBJ2-2; D unresolved. There are 12 residues in the CDR3. CDR1 is MNHEY, CDR2 SMNVEV, per germline (reference sequence). Trimming took 3 bases from V and 4 from J, leaving 3 bases between them. Here the CDR3 reads CASSFFTGELFF. The CDR3 DNA reads TGTGCCAGCAGTTTCTTCACCGGGGAGCTGTTTTTT.

This chain joins TRBV25-1 and TRBJ1-5, with 8 positions matching TRBD1. The CDR3 is 13 residues long. In germline, CDR1 is MGHDK, CDR2 SYGVNS. V was pared by 6 bases and J by 2 bases, with 0 bases of the junction left unmatched. Here the CDR3 DNA reads TGTGCCAGCAGGACAGGGGGCAATCAGCCCCAGCATTTT. This codes for CASRTGGNQPQHF.

This clone rates as large. This chain joins TRBV27 and TRBJ1-1; no clear D gene. Germline values: CDR1 MNHEY, CDR2 SMNVEV (reference sequence). Trimming left V 0 bases short and J 4 bases short, with 9 bases between. This CDR3 is 14 amino acids long. The CDR3 bases are TGTGCCAGCAGTTTATCGGGGTCGCCCACTGAAGCTTTCTTT. Translation: CASSLSGSPTEAFF.

The chain couples TRBV6-1 to TRBJ1-2, with D unclear. The length of the CDR3 is 10 residues. Trimming shortened V by 6 bases and J by 5 bases, and 4 bases separated the two germline ends. CDR1 is MNHNS, CDR2 SASEGT, per germline. Here the CDR3 DNA reads TGTGCCAGCAGGTTTTATGGCTACACCTTC. This sequence encodes CASRFYGYTF.

Within the sample, this clone is large. The V gene is TRBV7-9, the J gene TRBJ2-2; no definite D call. The CDR3 has 12 residues. The ends were cut back, 7 bases at V and 4 bases at J, with 7 bases in the middle. Germline-derived CDR1 and CDR2 are SEHNR and FQNEAQ (reference sequence). The DNA of the CDR3 is TGTGCCAGCAACCAGTTCACCGGGGAGCTGTTTTTT. Translating gives CASNQFTGELFF.

The CDR3 loop is CASSLRGHRTDTQYF. CDR3 nucleotides: TGTGCCAGCAGCTTACGTGGACACCGCACAGATACGCAGTATTTT. The chain has TRBV11-3 and TRBJ2-3, with a possible D match to TRBD1 (5 bases). This CDR3 is built from 15 residues. V was cut by 2 bases and J by 1 base, with 10 bases left in between. The germline V gene encodes CDR1 SGHNT and CDR2 YENEEA.

The CDR3 region has the DNA TGTGCCAGCAGCTTGGATCCGCGGGGTTGGGGGGAGCAGTACTTC. Protein product: CASSLDPRGWGEQYF. This chain links TRBV11-2 with TRBJ2-7, with D maybe TRBD2 (6 bases). Trimming cost V 3 bases and J 7 bases, with 19 bases left between them. Germline V lookup: CDR1 SGHAT, CDR2 FQNNGV. The CDR3 consists of 15 residues.

The chain combines TRBV9 with TRBJ1-1, with D hard to call. The CDR3 extends over 13 amino acids. Germline V gives CDR1 SGDLS, CDR2 YYNGEE. The ends were cut back, 4 bases at V and 1 base at J, with 8 bases in the middle. CDR3: CASSTPGNTEAFF. Written as DNA, the CDR3 is TGTGCCAGCAGCACCCCCGGGAACACTGAAGCTTTCTTT.

V gene TRBV10-3 combines with J gene TRBJ2-3; the D gene is possibly TRBD1 (5 bases). This CDR3 is 16 amino acids long. The ends were cut back, 2 bases at V and 0 bases at J, with 12 bases in the middle. Germline V gene data show CDR1 as ENHRY and CDR2 as SYGVKD. CDR3 residues: CAISEPGRASTDTQYF. CDR3 DNA: TGTGCCATCAGTGAGCCAGGCAGGGCTAGCACAGATACGCAGTATTTT.

This chain links TRBV6-5 with TRBJ1-5; tentative D call: TRBD1 (5 bases). Germline V gives CDR1 MNHEY, CDR2 SVGAGI. Trimming took 7 bases from V and 7 from J, leaving 17 bases between them. This CDR3 is built from 14 residues. CDR3 DNA: TGTGCCAGCACCTTGACATACCGACAGCAGCCCCAGCATTTT. Residues: CASTLTYRQQPQHF.

Sample share makes this clone medium-sized. The chain links TRBV19 to TRBJ1-4, with D uncertain. Per the germline V gene, CDR1 is LNHDA and CDR2 is SQIVND (reference sequence). V lost 4 bases to trimming and J lost 6 bases, with 3 bases between them. The CDR3 length is 11 residues. This CDR3 reads CASSTYEKLFF. CDR3 bases: TGTGCCAGTAGTACCTATGAAAAACTGTTTTTT.

This clone has more than one count but fewer than ten. The chain has TRBV7-3 and TRBJ1-2; 9 bases map to TRBD1. CDR3 size: 15 residues. The J segment lost 3 bases and the V segment lost 5 bases, leaving 7 bases of the junction unmatched. Per germline, CDR1 SGHTA and CDR2 FQGTGA. The CDR3 is CASSVRTGGDYGYTF. For the CDR3, the DNA is TGTGCCAGCAGCGTGCGAACAGGGGGCGACTATGGCTACACCTTC.

In its sample, this clone ranks as medium-sized. This chain joins TRBV27 and TRBJ1-1, with 8 bases aligning to TRBD1. CDR1 MNHEY and CDR2 SMNVEV come from the germline V gene (reference sequence). The CDR3 spans 13 residues. The ends lost 5 bases at V and 11 bases at J; junction bases unmatched: 10. CDR3 residues: CASSLDRGLEAFF. The DNA of the CDR3 is TGTGCCAGCAGTCTCGACAGGGGCCTCGAGGCTTTCTTT.

By share, this clone ranks as large. This chain connects TRBV9 to TRBJ1-6; a weak D match, TRBD1 (5 bases). The CDR3 contains 14 residues. Germline loops: CDR1 SGDLS, CDR2 YYNGEE. V shed 0 bases and J shed 7 bases, with 8 bases lying between them. CDR3 in amino acids: CASSVVQANSPLHF. The CDR3 DNA sequence: TGTGCCAGCAGCGTAGTACAGGCCAATTCACCCCTCCACTTT. Full variable domain (outside the CDR3, taken from reference TRBV9 and TRBJ1-6): DSGVTQTPKHLITATGQRVTLRCSPRSGDLSVYWYQQSLDQGLQFLIQYYNGEERAKGNILERFSAQQFPDLHSELNLSSLELGDSALYFCASSVVQANSPLHFGNGTRLTVT.

This clone is large within its sample. The chain carries TRBV7-6 and TRBJ2-5; D unresolved. The CDR3 totals 13 residues. The V gene's germline CDR1 is SGHVS and CDR2 FNYEAQ. V was trimmed by 3 bases and J by 4 bases, leaving 9 bases between them. This CDR3 is CASSFASGETQYF. The DNA of the CDR3 is TGTGCCAGCAGCTTTGCATCGGGAGAGACCCAGTACTTC.

V gene TRBV25-1 combines with J gene TRBJ1-2; D is uncertain. The germline CDR1 and CDR2 sequences are MGHDK and SYGVNS. This CDR3 contains 11 residues. The V gene lost 6 bases and the J gene lost 2 bases, with 4 bases spanning the gap. CDR3 sequence (DNA): TGTGCCAGCAGCCGAAACTATGGCTACACCTTC. Its translation is CASSRNYGYTF.

This rearrangement joins TRBV11-2 to TRBJ1-4; the D is unclear. This CDR3 is 11 amino acids long. Germline lookup yields CDR1 SGHAT and CDR2 FQNNGV. V was clipped by 0 bases and J by 10 bases, with 3 bases between them. The chain's CDR3 is CASSLELKLFF. CDR3 sequence (DNA): TGTGCCAGCAGCTTAGAGCTAAAACTGTTTTTT.

V and J are TRBV7-8 and TRBJ1-2; D gene ambiguous. Germline loops: CDR1 SGHVS, CDR2 FQNEAQ. V was shortened by 6 bases and J by 5 bases, with 7 bases between the two germline ends. The CDR3 totals 11 residues. The CDR3 sequence is CASRGAYGYTF. CDR3 sequence (DNA): TGTGCCAGCAGGGGAGCGTATGGCTACACCTTC.